These T cell receptor beta chains were read from a single sample in a study of blood T cell repertoires in COVID-19. Repertoires were generated with immunoSEQ multiplex PCR, while TCRdb's copy carries only in-frame clones and drops some. The sample has 250,000 to 350,000 clones; 85% to 90% are singletons. Sample: peripheral blood. The receptor set was obtained from a woman between 45 and 65 years old with active or convalescent COVID-19. Each CDR3 is given with its conserved first and last residue. The order of the fields is D gene, V gene, J gene, CDR3 DNA, CDR3 protein. The D gene is left open where the match is weak.

>-|TRBV4-3|TRBJ2-5
TGCGCCAGCAGCTCATACGCAGGGGAGTCTTACGAAGAGACCCAGTACTTC
CASSSYAGESYEETQYF
>TRBD1|TRBV19|TRBJ2-6
TGTGCCAGTAGTATAGCCCCTGGACAGGGGCCGTTCTCTGGGGCCAACGTCCTGACTTTC
CASSIAPGQGPFSGANVLTF
>TRBD2|TRBV9|TRBJ2-1
TGTGCCAGCAGCGTGTTAATGAGGACTAGCGGGGGGACCCGCTCCTACAATGAGCAGTTCTTC
CASSVLMRTSGGTRSYNEQFF
>-|TRBV5-3|TRBJ2-1
TGTGCCAGAAGCTTCCCTCGGGATGAGCAGTTCTTC
CARSFPRDEQFF
>-|TRBV18|TRBJ1-1
TGTGCCAGCTCTCCCACACAGGCGAACACTGAAGCTTTCTTT
CASSPTQANTEAFF
>-|TRBV5-1|TRBJ1-1
TGCGCCAGCAGCTCCCTGACGGGGGGGAGAAACACTGAAGCTTTCTTT
CASSSLTGGRNTEAFF
>-|TRBV7-2|TRBJ1-1
TGTGCCAGCAATCCGATACAGTCTACTGAAGCTTTCTTT
CASNPIQSTEAFF
>-|TRBV7-6|TRBJ2-2
TGTGCCAGCAGCTTAGCGTTCAGGGCTCGGCTGTTTTTT
CASSLAFRARLFF
>TRBD2|TRBV11-2|TRBJ2-1
TGTGCCAGCAGCCCCCTTAGCGGGAGGGCCTGGAATGAGCAGTTCTTC
CASSPLSGRAWNEQFF
>TRBD1|TRBV7-2|TRBJ2-7
TGTGCCAGCAGCTTGAGGACAGGTTATGATAACGAGCAGTACTTC
CASSLRTGYDNEQYF
>-|TRBV28|TRBJ2-3
TGTGCCAGCAGTCGGCCCTCCCGAAGCGTTGGGGCCAGGGATACGCAGTATTTT
CASSRPSRSVGARDTQYF
>-|TRBV7-2|TRBJ2-7
TGTGCCAGCAGCTTAGGATCCGGGCTAGCAACCTACGAGCAGTACTTC
CASSLGSGLATYEQYF
>-|TRBV7-9|TRBJ1-3
TGTGCCAGCAGCCCTCAGGCGGCGGGAGGAAACACCATATATTTT
CASSPQAAGGNTIYF
>TRBD1|TRBV19|TRBJ1-2
TGTGCCAGTAGTACTAGGACAGGGCGCGACTACACCTTC
CASSTRTGRDYTF